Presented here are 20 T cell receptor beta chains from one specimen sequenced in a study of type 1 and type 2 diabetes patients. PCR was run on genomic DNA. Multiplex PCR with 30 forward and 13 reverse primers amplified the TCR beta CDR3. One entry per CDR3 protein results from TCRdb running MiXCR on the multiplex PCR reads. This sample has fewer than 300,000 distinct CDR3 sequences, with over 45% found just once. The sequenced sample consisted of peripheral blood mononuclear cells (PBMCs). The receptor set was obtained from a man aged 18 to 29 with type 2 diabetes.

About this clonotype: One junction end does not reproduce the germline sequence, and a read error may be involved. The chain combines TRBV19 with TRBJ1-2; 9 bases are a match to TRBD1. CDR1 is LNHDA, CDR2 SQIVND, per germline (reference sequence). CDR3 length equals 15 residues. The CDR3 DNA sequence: TGTGCCTGTAGTACCCCAACAGGGGGCGCGTATGGCTACACCTTC. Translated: CACSTPTGGAYGYTF. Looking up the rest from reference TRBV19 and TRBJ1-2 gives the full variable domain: DGGITQSPKYLFRKEGQNVTLSCEQNLNHDAMYWYRQDPGQGLRLIYYSQIVNDFQKGDIAEGYSVSREKKESFPLTVTSAQKNPTAFYLCACSTPTGGAYGYTFGSGTRLTVV.

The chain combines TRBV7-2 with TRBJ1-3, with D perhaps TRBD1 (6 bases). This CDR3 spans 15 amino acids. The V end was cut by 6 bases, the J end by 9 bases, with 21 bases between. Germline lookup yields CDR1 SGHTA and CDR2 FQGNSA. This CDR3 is CASRAQGQIEGTIYF. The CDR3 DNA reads TGTGCCAGCAGGGCACAAGGACAGATCGAGGGCACCATATATTTT.

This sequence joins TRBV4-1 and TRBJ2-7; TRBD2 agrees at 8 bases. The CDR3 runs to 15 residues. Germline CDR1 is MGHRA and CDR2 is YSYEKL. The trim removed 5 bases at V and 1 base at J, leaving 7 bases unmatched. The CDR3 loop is CASSFIGTSSYEQYF. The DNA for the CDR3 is TGCGCCAGCAGCTTCATCGGGACTAGTTCCTACGAGCAGTACTTC.

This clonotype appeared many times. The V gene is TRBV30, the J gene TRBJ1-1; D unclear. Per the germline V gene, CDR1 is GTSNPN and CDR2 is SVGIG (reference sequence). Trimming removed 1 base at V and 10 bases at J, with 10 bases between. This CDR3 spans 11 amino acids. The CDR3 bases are TGTGCCTGGAGTGGGTACCGGGCAGCTTTCTTT. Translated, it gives CAWSGYRAAFF. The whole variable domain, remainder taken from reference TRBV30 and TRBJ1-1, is SQTIHQWPATLVQPVGSPLSLECTVEGTSNPNLYWYRQAAGRGLQLLFYSVGIGQISSEVPQNLSASRPQDRQFILSSKKLLLSDSGFYLCAWSGYRAAFFGQGTRLTVV.

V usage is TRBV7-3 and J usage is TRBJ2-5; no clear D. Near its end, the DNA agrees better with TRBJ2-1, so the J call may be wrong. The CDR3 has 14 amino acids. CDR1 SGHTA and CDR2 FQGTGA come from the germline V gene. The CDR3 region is CASSDGGMNNEQFF. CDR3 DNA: TGTGCCAGCAGCGACGGTGGGATGAACAATGAGCAGTTCTTC.

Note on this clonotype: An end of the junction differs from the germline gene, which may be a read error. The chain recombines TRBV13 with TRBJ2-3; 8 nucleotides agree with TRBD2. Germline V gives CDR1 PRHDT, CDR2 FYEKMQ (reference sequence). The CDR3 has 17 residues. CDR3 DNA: TGTGCCAGCAGCGTAGGGGATAGCGGGGATTGGACAGATACGCAGTATTTT. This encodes CASSVGDSGDWTDTQYF.

The CDR3 reads CASSPRRGPTGRNSPLHF. The CDR3 DNA sequence: TGTGCCAGCAGCCCCCGTCGCGGGCCCACCGGGCGTAATTCACCCCTCCACTTT. The chain links TRBV7-8 to TRBJ1-6; no clear D. Trimming cost V 5 bases and J 6 bases, with 23 bases left between them. The germline V gene encodes CDR1 SGHVS and CDR2 FQNEAQ. This CDR3 contains 18 residues.

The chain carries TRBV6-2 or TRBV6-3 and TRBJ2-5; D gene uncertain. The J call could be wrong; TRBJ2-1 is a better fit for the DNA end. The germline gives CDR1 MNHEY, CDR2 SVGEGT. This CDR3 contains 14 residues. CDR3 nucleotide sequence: TGTGCCAGCAGTTACTCGGGTCTGTACAATGAGCAGTTCTTC. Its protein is CASSYSGLYNEQFF.

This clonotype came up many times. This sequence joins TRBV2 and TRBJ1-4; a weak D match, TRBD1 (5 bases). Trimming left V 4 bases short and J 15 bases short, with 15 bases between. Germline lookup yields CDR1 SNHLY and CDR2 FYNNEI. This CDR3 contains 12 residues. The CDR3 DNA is TGTGCCAGCAGTGTAGCGTCGGGGGGGGTGTTTTTT. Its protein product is CASSVASGGVFF.

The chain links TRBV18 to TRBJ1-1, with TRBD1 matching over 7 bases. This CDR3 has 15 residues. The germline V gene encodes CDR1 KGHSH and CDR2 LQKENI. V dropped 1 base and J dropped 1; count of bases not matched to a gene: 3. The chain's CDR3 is CASSPLSGGNTEAFF. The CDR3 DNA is TGTGCCAGCTCACCACTGTCAGGGGGGAACACTGAAGCTTTCTTT. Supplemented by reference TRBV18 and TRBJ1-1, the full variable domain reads NAGVMQNPRHLVRRRGQEARLRCSPMKGHSHVYWYRQLPEEGLKFMVYLQKENIIDESGMPKERFSAEFPKEGPSILRIQQVVRGDSAAYFCASSPLSGGNTEAFFGQGTRLTVV.

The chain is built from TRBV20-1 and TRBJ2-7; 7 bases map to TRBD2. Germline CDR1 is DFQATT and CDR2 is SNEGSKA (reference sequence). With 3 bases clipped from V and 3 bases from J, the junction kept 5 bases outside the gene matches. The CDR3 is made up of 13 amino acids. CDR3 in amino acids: CSASGRSFYEQYF. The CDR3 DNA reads TGCAGTGCTAGCGGGAGGTCCTTCTACGAGCAGTACTTC.

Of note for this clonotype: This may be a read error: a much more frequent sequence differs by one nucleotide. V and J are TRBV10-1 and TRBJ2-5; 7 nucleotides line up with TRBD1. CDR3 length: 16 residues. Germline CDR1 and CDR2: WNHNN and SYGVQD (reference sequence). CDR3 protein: CARSESGTAEGETQYF. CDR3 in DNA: TGCGCCAGAAGTGAGTCGGGGACAGCCGAAGGAGAGACCCAGTACTTC.

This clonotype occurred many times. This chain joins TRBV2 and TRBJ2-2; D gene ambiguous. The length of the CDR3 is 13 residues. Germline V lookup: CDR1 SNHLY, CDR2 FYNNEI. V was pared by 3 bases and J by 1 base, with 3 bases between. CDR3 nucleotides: TGTGCCAGCAGTGAGGAGAACACCGGGGAGCTGTTTTTT. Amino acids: CASSEENTGELFF.

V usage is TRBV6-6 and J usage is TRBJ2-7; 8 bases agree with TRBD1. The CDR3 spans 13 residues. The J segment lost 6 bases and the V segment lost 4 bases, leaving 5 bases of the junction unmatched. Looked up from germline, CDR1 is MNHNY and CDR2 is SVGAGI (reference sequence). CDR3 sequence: CASSLQGEGEQYF. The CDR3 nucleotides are TGTGCCAGCAGTTTACAGGGGGAAGGCGAGCAGTACTTC.

The CDR3 nucleotides are TGCAGTGCTATTGAACAGGGGGAGAACTATGGCTACACCTTC. This codes for CSAIEQGENYGYTF. The chain employs TRBV20-1 and TRBJ1-2, with TRBD1 matching 8 bases. V shed 4 bases and J 2 bases; nucleotides not matched to a gene: 6. The germline CDR1 and CDR2 sequences are DFQATT and SNEGSKA (reference sequence). The CDR3 extends over 14 amino acids.

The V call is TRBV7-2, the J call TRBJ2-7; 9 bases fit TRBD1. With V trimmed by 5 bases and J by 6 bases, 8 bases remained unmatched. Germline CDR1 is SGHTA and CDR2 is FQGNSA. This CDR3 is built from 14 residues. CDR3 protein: CASSGGQGLLEQYF. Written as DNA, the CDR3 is TGTGCCAGCAGCGGGGGACAGGGCCTCCTCGAGCAGTACTTC.

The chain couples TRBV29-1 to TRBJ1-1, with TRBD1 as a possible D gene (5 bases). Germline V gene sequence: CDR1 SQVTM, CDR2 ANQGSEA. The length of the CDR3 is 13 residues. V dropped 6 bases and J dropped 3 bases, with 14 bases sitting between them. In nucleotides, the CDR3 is TGCAGCGTCCAGGGCTTGGGGGACACTGAAGCTTTCTTT. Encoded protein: CSVQGLGDTEAFF.

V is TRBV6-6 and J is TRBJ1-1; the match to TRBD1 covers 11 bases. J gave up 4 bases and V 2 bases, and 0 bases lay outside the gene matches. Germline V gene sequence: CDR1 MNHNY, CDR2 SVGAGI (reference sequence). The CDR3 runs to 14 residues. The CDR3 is CASSYGTGGTEAFF. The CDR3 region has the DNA TGTGCCAGCAGTTACGGGACAGGGGGCACTGAAGCTTTCTTT.

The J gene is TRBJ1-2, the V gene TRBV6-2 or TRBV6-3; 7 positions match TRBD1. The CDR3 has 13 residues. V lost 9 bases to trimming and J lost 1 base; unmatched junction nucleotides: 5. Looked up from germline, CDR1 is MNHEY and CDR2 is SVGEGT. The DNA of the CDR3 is TGTGCCAGTAACAGGGGCCTTAACTATGGCTACACCTTC. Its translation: CASNRGLNYGYTF.

Here the CDR3 reads CSARSWDSQSANYGYTF. The CDR3 nucleotides are TGCAGTGCTAGATCGTGGGACAGCCAGTCAGCTAACTATGGCTACACCTTC. This rearrangement joins TRBV20-1 to TRBJ1-2; 7 bases agree with TRBD1. V shed 2 bases and J 0 bases; nucleotides not matched to a gene: 12. Per the germline V gene, CDR1 is DFQATT and CDR2 is SNEGSKA (reference sequence). The CDR3 has 17 amino acids.